What follows are 22 T cell receptor beta chains derived from one specimen sequenced in a study of identical twins. One entry per CDR3 protein results from TCRdb running MiXCR on the 5' RACE reads. The sample contains fewer than 350,000 distinct CDR3 sequences, about 8.1% of which appear only once. These data were likewise used in another study, on yellow fever vaccine responses in identical twins.

Material: memory (CD45RO+) T cells sorted from blood. The receptors were sampled from a woman aged 18-29 years in good health.

The sample holds many counts of this clonotype. The V and J genes are TRBV12-3 or TRBV12-4 and TRBJ1-5, with a weak D call TRBD1 (6 bases). The CDR3 has 14 residues. The V gene lost 5 bases and the J gene lost 3 bases, with 11 bases spanning the gap. In DNA form, the CDR3 reads TGTGCCAGCAGTCCCTACAGGGACAATCAGCCCCAGCATTTT. It encodes CASSPYRDNQPQHF.

This clonotype was observed many times. The chain joins TRBV7-9 to TRBJ1-1, with D tentatively TRBD1 (5 bases). This CDR3 contains 13 residues. The germline CDR1 and CDR2 sequences are SEHNR and FQNEAQ (reference sequence). Trimming took off 1 base at V and 4 bases at J, with 7 bases between the two ends. The chain's CDR3 is CASSLDGGTEAFF. The CDR3 DNA is TGTGCCAGCAGCTTAGACGGGGGCACTGAAGCTTTCTTT.

CDR3 nucleotide sequence: TGTGCCACCCACACAGATACGCAGTATTTT. Its protein is CATHTDTQYF. The V and J genes are TRBV10-3 and TRBJ2-3, with D hard to call. Germline V gene sequence: CDR1 ENHRY, CDR2 SYGVKD. Trimming took 10 bases from V and 2 from J, leaving 4 bases between them. The CDR3 is 10 residues long.

Concerning this clonotype: The CDR3 ends on some other residue instead of the conserved phenylalanine or tryptophan, so this is likely a read error. This rearrangement joins TRBV5-4 to TRBJ2-3, with TRBD2 matching over 11 bases. V lost 0 bases to trimming and J lost 4 bases; unmatched junction nucleotides: 7. The germline CDR1 and CDR2 sequences are SGHNT and YYREEE (reference sequence). The CDR3 consists of 17 residues. The CDR3 coding sequence is TGTGCCAGCAGCTTGGTAGCGGGGGGGCCACTGGCAGATACGCAGTATCTT. Its translation is CASSLVAGGPLADTQYL.

The chain has TRBV21-1 and TRBJ1-5; TRBD1 is the table's D call and was not checked against the DNA. TRBV21-1 is classified as a pseudogene. The CDR3 contains 15 residues. The CDR3 protein is CASSKVQGINQPQHF. The CDR3 bases are TGTGCCAGCAGCAAAGTACAGGGGATCAATCAGCCCCAGCATTTT.

This clonotype appeared a few times. The chain carries TRBV19 and TRBJ2-1; possibly TRBD2 for D (6 bases). V was pared by 3 bases and J by 7 bases, with 16 bases between. This CDR3 has 15 amino acids. Looked up from germline, CDR1 is LNHDA and CDR2 is SQIVND (reference sequence). The CDR3 here is CASSIYSEGWNEQFF. CDR3 bases: TGTGCCAGTAGTATTTATTCGGAGGGTTGGAATGAGCAGTTCTTC.

This chain uses TRBV7-2 with TRBJ2-1; 8 nucleotides align to TRBD2. J gave up 16 bases and V 8 bases, and 10 bases lay outside the gene matches. The CDR3 is made up of 11 amino acids. The germline gives CDR1 SGHTA, CDR2 FQGNSA. CDR3 DNA: TGTGCCAGCGGGTCGGGACTAGGATACTTCTTC. It is translated as CASGSGLGYFF.

This clonotype has at least ten counts. V and J are TRBV5-1 and TRBJ2-7, with unresolved D. CDR1 SGHRS and CDR2 YFSETQ come from the germline V gene. Deletions cut 5 bases from V and 0 bases from J, with 9 bases between. The CDR3 loop spans 13 amino acids. In DNA form, the CDR3 reads TGCGCCAGCAGTCAGAAGCCCTCCTACGAGCAGTACTTC. Translated: CASSQKPSYEQYF.

This clonotype was found a few times. The chain joins TRBV11-2 to TRBJ2-7, with 7 nucleotides matching TRBD1. CDR1 SGHAT and CDR2 FQNNGV come from the germline V gene. Germline trimming cut 4 bases from V and 4 bases from J; bases unmatched to any gene: 13. The CDR3 is 16 amino acids. The CDR3 nucleotides are TGTGCCAGCAGCTCTCCCAGGGTGACAGGGAGTTACGAGCAGTACTTC. It encodes CASSSPRVTGSYEQYF.

This clonotype was recorded at least ten times. The gene calls are TRBV6-5 and TRBJ2-1, with TRBD1 as a possible D gene (6 bases). CDR1 and CDR2 (germline): MNHEY, SVGAGI. This CDR3 region has 11 residues. V lost 10 bases to trimming and J lost 6 bases, with 10 bases between them. The CDR3 here is CATQQGNEQFF. For the CDR3, the DNA is TGTGCCACCCAACAGGGCAATGAGCAGTTCTTC.

This clonotype was detected many times. The chain carries TRBV5-1 and TRBJ1-1, with D possibly matching TRBD1 (6 bases). Germline CDR1 reads SGHRS; CDR2 reads YFSETQ. Trimming took 3 bases from V and 3 from J, leaving 15 bases between them. The CDR3 covers 15 residues. CDR3 loop: CASSWGAGVDTEAFF. DNA of the CDR3: TGCGCCAGCAGCTGGGGGGCAGGGGTCGACACTGAAGCTTTCTTT.

This clonotype has more than one count but fewer than ten. The chain couples TRBV18 to TRBJ1-2, with D unclear. The V and J ends lost 6 bases and 6 bases respectively, with 14 bases between them. CDR1 is KGHSH and CDR2 is LQKENI in the germline V gene. The CDR3 totals 13 residues. In DNA, the CDR3 is TGTGCCAGCTCGCCGGAAGCTACCGATGGCTACACCTTC. This translates into CASSPEATDGYTF.

The chain recombines TRBV27 with TRBJ2-3; TRBD2 matches 11 bases. CDR3 length: 18 residues. Per the germline V gene, CDR1 is MNHEY and CDR2 is SMNVEV (reference sequence). Trimming at V came to 5 bases and at J to 9 bases, leaving 19 bases not matched to a gene. The DNA for the CDR3 is TGTGCCAGCAGTCCACACAAAACTAGCGGGGGCAACCGGGGCACGCAGTATTTT. Protein sequence: CASSPHKTSGGNRGTQYF.

This clonotype was counted ten times or more. The chain joins TRBV12-3 or TRBV12-4 to TRBJ2-5, with D hard to call. This CDR3 spans 13 amino acids. Trimming stripped 3 bases from V and 4 bases from J, with 9 bases between. The CDR3 spells CASSFSLGETQYF. For the CDR3, the DNA is TGTGCCAGCAGTTTTTCTCTCGGAGAGACCCAGTACTTC.

This clonotype was counted many times. The chain links TRBV11-2 to TRBJ2-5; D uncertain. The germline V gene encodes CDR1 SGHAT and CDR2 FQNNGV. The CDR3 is made up of 14 amino acids. V shed 5 bases and J shed 5 bases, with 15 bases lying between them. The DNA of the CDR3 is TGTGCCAGCAGCCCCCGACCCGGTCTCGAGACCCAGTACTTC. This translates into CASSPRPGLETQYF. Using reference TRBV11-2 and TRBJ2-5 for the parts outside the CDR3, the full variable domain is EAGVAQSPRYKIIEKRQSVAFWCNPISGHATLYWYQQILGQGPKLLIQFQNNGVVDDSQLPKDRFSAERLKGVDSTLKIQPAKLEDSAVYLCASSPRPGLETQYFGPGTRLLVL.

This clonotype was seen at least ten times. For the CDR3, the DNA is TGCGCCAGCAGCCTTCAGGAGCCAGCGGGAGACGAGCAGTACTTC. Protein: CASSLQEPAGDEQYF. The V gene is TRBV5-1, the J gene TRBJ2-7, with 8 positions matching TRBD2. V was clipped by 4 bases and J by 5 bases; unmatched bases: 11. CDR3 length: 15 amino acids. The germline CDR1 and CDR2 sequences are SGHRS and YFSETQ.

V is TRBV6-2 or TRBV6-3 and J is TRBJ2-7; 7 nucleotides agree with TRBD1. Per germline, CDR1 MNHEY and CDR2 SVGEGT. CDR3 size: 15 residues. V lost 6 bases to trimming and J lost 6 bases; unmatched junction nucleotides: 14. CDR3 in amino acids: CASSTPGQLGSEQYV. Written as DNA, the CDR3 is TGTGCCAGCAGCACCCCGGGACAGCTCGGGTCCGAGCAGTACGTC.

The chain recombines TRBV18 with TRBJ2-7, with 15 bases fitting TRBD2. The germline V gene has CDR1 KGHSH and CDR2 LQKENI. V gave up 2 bases and J gave up 7 bases; unmatched junction bases: 0. This CDR3 is 14 amino acids long. Here the CDR3 reads CASSPGTSGGEQYF. For the CDR3, the DNA is TGTGCCAGCTCACCAGGGACTAGCGGGGGGGAGCAGTACTTC. Filled out from reference TRBV18 and TRBJ2-7, the complete variable domain reads NAGVMQNPRHLVRRRGQEARLRCSPMKGHSHVYWYRQLPEEGLKFMVYLQKENIIDESGMPKERFSAEFPKEGPSILRIQQVVRGDSAAYFCASSPGTSGGEQYFGPGTRLTVT.

This clonotype was seen at least ten times. The genes are TRBV12-3 or TRBV12-4 and TRBJ2-3; 7 positions agree with TRBD1. CDR3 length: 15 residues. Trimming took 3 bases from V and 1 from J; bases not matched to a gene: 4. CDR3 sequence (DNA): TGTGCCAGCAGTTTTGGGGGACAGCGCACAGATACGCAGTATTTT. It codes for CASSFGGQRTDTQYF.

Only a few counts were recorded for this clonotype. The J gene is TRBJ2-5, the V gene TRBV2, with no clear D. Between the trimmed V and J ends, which lost 2 bases and 3 bases, there was a span of 4 bases. The CDR3 is 12 amino acids. Per germline, CDR1 SNHLY and CDR2 FYNNEI. CDR3 sequence reads: CASSENKETQYF. CDR3 DNA sequence: TGTGCCAGCAGTGAAAACAAAGAGACCCAGTACTTC.

The V gene is TRBV4-2, the J gene TRBJ2-1; D gene uncertain. The V and J ends lost 3 bases and 3 bases respectively, with 9 bases between them. Looked up from germline, CDR1 is LGHNA and CDR2 is YNFKEQ. The CDR3 consists of 14 residues. In DNA, the CDR3 is TGTGCCAGCAGCCAGGTTGATGGCTACAATGAGCAGTTCTTC. Protein product: CASSQVDGYNEQFF.

This chain joins TRBV20-1 and TRBJ2-2; D call uncertain. Germline V CDR1 and CDR2: DFQATT, SNEGSKA (reference sequence). CDR3 length: 13 amino acids. V shed 2 bases and J shed 6 bases, with 10 bases lying between them. The CDR3 spells CSARRGEAGELFF. Written as DNA, the CDR3 is TGCAGTGCTAGAAGAGGAGAAGCCGGGGAGCTGTTTTTT.